This T cell receptor beta chain was observed in a study of T-cell reconstitution after alpha-beta-depleted transplantation in children. The junction had 2 bases not matched to a gene; V was cut back by 2 bases and J by 0 bases. The CDR3 has 15 residues. Germline CDR1 reads ENHRY; CDR2 reads SYGVKD. Unique molecular identifiers tagged the TCRbeta library. TCRdb reprocessed the PCR reads via MiXCR and lists one record per CDR3 protein. The data contain approximately 510,000 distinct CDR3 sequences, approximately 20% of them seen just once; the ten biggest clones take up around 3.3%. The source of this sequence is a human donor who donated a stem cell graft to a child with acute lymphoblastic leukemia. Sequences were derived from PBMCs from the stem cell graft donor, sampled from the stem cell graft. This sequence joins TRBV10-3 and TRBJ2-7; the match to TRBD1 covers 9 bases. Written as DNA, the CDR3 is TGTGCCATCAGTGAGCCGGGACAGGGCTCCTACGAGCAGTACTTC. Residues: CAISEPGQGSYEQYF.